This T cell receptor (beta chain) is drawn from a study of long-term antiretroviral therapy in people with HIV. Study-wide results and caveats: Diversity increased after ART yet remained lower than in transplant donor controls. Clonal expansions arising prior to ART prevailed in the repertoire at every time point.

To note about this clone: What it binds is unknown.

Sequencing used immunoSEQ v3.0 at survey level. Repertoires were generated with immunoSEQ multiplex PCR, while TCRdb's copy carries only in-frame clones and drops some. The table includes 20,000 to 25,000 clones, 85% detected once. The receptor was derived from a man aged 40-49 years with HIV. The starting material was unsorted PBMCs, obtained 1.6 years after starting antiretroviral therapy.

The CDR3 loop reads CASSQMTGAQETQYF. Written as DNA, the CDR3 is TGCGCCAGCAGTCAGATGACAGGTGCCCAAGAGACCCAGTACTTC. This chain links TRBV5-1 with TRBJ2-5; TRBD1 might be the D (6 bases). The V end was cut by 5 bases, the J end by 1 base, with 15 bases between. Germline values: CDR1 SGHRS, CDR2 YFSETQ. CDR3 length: 15 amino acids.